This TCR beta chain was recovered during a study of post-analysis software for immune sequencing data. Overall study context: Several disease courses (relapsing-remitting, secondary progressive and progressive-relapsing) of multiple sclerosis were included. Overall study findings and caveats: About five TRBV segments occurring more often in patients than controls included TRBV5-6, TRBV5-1 and TRBV20-1. Those samples that were prepared in the same batch co-clustered strongly by F measure.

Details on this clonotype: Its antigen is currently unknown.

Each TCR beta cDNA library carried unique molecular identifiers. TCRdb reprocessed the PCR reads via MiXCR and lists one record per CDR3 protein. The repertoire holds hundreds of thousands of distinct CDR3 sequences, with roughly 27% as singletons. V lost 7 bases and J lost 2, with 13 bases in between. This CDR3 contains 14 residues. CDR1 and CDR2 (germline): SGHRS, YFSETQ. Sequenced: blood. The chain combines TRBV5-1 with TRBJ2-1; D gene ambiguous. The source of this sequence is a girl between 5 and 17 years old with multiple sclerosis. CDR3 sequence reads: CASGPQPAYNEQFF. The CDR3 DNA is TGCGCCAGCGGCCCGCAGCCCGCCTACAATGAGCAGTTCTTC. The variable domain in full, completed from reference TRBV5-1 and TRBJ2-1, reads KAGVTQTPRYLIKTRGQQVTLSCSPISGHRSVSWYQQTPGQGLQFLFEYFSETQRNKGNFPGRFSGRQFSNSRSEMNVSTLELGDSALYLCASGPQPAYNEQFFGPGTRLTVL.